This T cell receptor (beta chain) was documented in a study of T cell responses to AZD1222 COVID-19 vaccine (dated by TCRdb to the early 2020s). About the study as a whole: AZD1222 recipients given second doses at about 4 weeks or at about 12 weeks were pooled, since spike-specific TCR depth and breadth were not found to differ between the two schedules. A total of more than 230 trial participants underwent TCR sequencing, of whom around 200 received two doses of AZD1222 and about 25 received two doses of the MenACWY control vaccine. Trial participants were enrolled by age into 18-55, 56-69 and 70-plus year subgroups, with around 150, 28 and 57 TCR-sequenced participants respectively. The full study reports these points: The 56-69-year group was small, and its depth increase did not reach significance, likely because of low power. Because no day 14 peak-response samples were available, the repertoires could be characterized only after the peak T cell response. The whole spike protein was spanned by vaccine-associated CD4 TCRs, and dominant responses were seen in regions 160-218 and 743-854. Only five or six AZD1222 recipients were SARS-CoV-2 seropositive at baseline, limiting conclusions about previously exposed vaccinees. Reportedly, almost half of the unique spike-specific TCRs recognized epitopes lying outside the regions that are mutated in the B.1.351 and B.1.1.7 variants. Participants were mostly white British and included more females than males, and it was suggested by the authors that clonal diversity may have been underestimated. Spike-specific TCR breadth and depth rose significantly after two AZD1222 doses compared with day 0 and with MenACWY recipients.

In the paper's terms, the time point label means: baseline before first vaccination. Vaccinee samples were obtained from the UK trials COV001 and COV002, which included a single-blind randomized controlled phase 2/3 trial of AZD1222 (ChAdOx1 nCoV-19) in healthy adults. Trial participant PBMC samples were collected at day 0 and day 28 after the second dose for TCRbeta chain sequencing. As regards this clone: This receptor's antigen is unknown. Qualities for individual bases were not recorded, and no much larger clone is one base off.

Trimming removed 4 bases from V and 5 bases from J, leaving 23 bases between the germline ends. For CDR1 and CDR2, the germline V gene lists SGHAT and FQNNGV. The CDR3 goes from the cysteine to the phenylalanine over 17 residues. The read is trimmed to its CDR3 DNA, 51 bases read in frame from base 1. The CDR3 regions of human TCRbeta chains were analyzed by immunosequencing. The original pipeline was this. TCRs in the repertoires were compared against a reference library of SARS-CoV-2-specific TCRs that had been generated with the MIRA antigen-specificity platform. Breadth meant the fraction of unique TCRs that were SARS-CoV-2-associated, whereas depth meant the fraction of total T cells that were SARS-CoV-2-associated. Using the MIRA data, each spike-specific TCR was assigned both to the spike region to which the TCR was reactive and to a CD4 or CD8 class. Log10-transformed breadth and depth values were compared by one-way ANOVA with Sidak's multiple comparisons tests. In TCRdb, the immuneACCESS table is reduced to in-frame sequences with V and J assigned. These tables do not hold every clone; where another copy was compared, an unresolved V gene accounts for under half, and the others remain unexplained. Clonal size and the V and J genes are those of that table, whereas D and trimming came from the DNA. The table for this sample lists around 170,000 clones; approximately 91% of them were counted only once. The ten largest clonotypes hold 0.99% of the sample.

The source was peripheral blood, collected on day 0 of AZD1222 vaccination. This TCR derives from an adult in good health. The chain is made from TRBV11-2 and TRBJ2-5; the D gene is perhaps TRBD1, on 5 matching bases. The CDR3 corresponds to CASSSQHSGWPGETQYF. The sequence in DNA is TGTGCCAGCAGCTCTCAGCACTCAGGGTGGCCCGGGGAGACCCAGTACTTC.